This TCR beta chain was observed in a study of shared clonotypes between healthy human individuals. Study-wide context: Contributing individuals were two females and a few males aged 18 to 49. The study used three CD4 naive, three CD4 memory, two CD8 naive and one CD8 memory plate per donor.

The CDR3 totals 16 residues. The V gene end was trimmed by 4 bases and the J gene end by 1 base; junction bases not matched to a gene: 4. Germline V gene lookup returns CDR1 SGHKS and CDR2 YYEKEE (reference sequence). An assay was performed, and its level was deep. Each subset's genomic DNA was shared equally among a number of immunoSEQ plates. Libraries were prepared by immunoSEQ multiplex PCR; TCRdb keeps only in-frame clonotypes and omits some of them. The sample shows 2 million to 2.5 million clones, approximately 96% of them seen only once. The receptor's source is a man between 18 and 29 years old in good health. The J gene is TRBJ2-3, the V gene TRBV5-5, with 12 bases fitting TRBD1. The sample was naive CD4+ T cells sorted from blood. The sample's subset: CD45RA+ positively selected. The CDR3 loop is CASSPGQGARTDTQYF. Written as DNA, the CDR3 is TGTGCCAGCAGCCCGGGACAGGGGGCGCGCACAGATACGCAGTATTTT.